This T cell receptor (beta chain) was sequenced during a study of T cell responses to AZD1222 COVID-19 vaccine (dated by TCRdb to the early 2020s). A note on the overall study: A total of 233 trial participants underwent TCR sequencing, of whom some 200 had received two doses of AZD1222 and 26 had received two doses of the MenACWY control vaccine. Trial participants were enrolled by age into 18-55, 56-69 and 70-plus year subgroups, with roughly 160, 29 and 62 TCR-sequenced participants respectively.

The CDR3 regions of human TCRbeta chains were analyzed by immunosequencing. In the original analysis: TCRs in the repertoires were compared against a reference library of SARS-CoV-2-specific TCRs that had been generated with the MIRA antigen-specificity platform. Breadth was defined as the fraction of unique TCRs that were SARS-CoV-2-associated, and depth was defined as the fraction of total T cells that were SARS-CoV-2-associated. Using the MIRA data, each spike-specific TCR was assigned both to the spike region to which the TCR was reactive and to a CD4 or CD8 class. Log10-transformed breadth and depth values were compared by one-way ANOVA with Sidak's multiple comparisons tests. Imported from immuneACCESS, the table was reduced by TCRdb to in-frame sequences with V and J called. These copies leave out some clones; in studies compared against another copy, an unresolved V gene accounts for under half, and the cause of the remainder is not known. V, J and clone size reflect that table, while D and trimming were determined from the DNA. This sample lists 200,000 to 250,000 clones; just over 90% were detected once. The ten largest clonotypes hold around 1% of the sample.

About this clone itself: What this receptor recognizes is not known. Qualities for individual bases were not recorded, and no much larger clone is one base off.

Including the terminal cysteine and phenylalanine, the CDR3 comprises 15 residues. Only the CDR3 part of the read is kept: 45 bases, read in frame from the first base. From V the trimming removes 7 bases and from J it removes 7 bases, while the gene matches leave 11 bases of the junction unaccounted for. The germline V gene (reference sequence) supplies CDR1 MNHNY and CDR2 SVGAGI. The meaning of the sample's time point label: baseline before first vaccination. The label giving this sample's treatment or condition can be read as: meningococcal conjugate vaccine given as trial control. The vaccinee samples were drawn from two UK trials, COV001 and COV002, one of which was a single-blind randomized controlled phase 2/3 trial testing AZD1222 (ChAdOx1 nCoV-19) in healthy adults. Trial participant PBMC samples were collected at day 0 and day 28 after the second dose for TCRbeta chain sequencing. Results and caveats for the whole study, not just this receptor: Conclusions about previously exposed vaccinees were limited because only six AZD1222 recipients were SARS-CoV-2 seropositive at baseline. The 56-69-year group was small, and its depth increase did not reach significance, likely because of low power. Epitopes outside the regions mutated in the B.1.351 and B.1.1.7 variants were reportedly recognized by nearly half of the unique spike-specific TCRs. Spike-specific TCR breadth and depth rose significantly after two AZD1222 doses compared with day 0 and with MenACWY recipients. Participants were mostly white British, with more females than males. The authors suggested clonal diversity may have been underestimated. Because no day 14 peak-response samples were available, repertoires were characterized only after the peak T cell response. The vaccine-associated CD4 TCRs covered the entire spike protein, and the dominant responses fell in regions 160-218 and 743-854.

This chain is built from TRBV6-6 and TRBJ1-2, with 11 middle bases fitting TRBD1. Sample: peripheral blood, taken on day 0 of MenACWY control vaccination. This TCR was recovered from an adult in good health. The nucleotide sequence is TGTGCCAGCACGTCCCGGGGACAGGGGGTCTCTGGCTACACCTTC. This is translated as CASTSRGQGVSGYTF.